This entry is about one T cell receptor (beta chain). The entry originates in a study of blood T cell repertoires in COVID-19. Trimming took 3 bases from V and 0 from J; bases not matched to a gene: 8. The CDR3 totals 18 residues. Germline V gene sequence: CDR1 LNHDA, CDR2 SQIVND (reference sequence). Original processing notes: Reference gene primer amplification gave nucleated cell count estimates. Generated by immunoSEQ multiplex PCR, the TCRdb table keeps only in-frame clones and is missing some. The DNA gave D and trimming, while V, J and clone size come from that table. The data contain 81,000 or so clones, roughly 80% of them singletons.

This clonotype originated in a woman in her seventies with active or convalescent COVID-19. This chain joins TRBV19 and TRBJ2-6, with TRBD2 identical over 7 bases. The sequenced material came from peripheral blood. The CDR3 region is CASSMGGSPFSGANVLTF. The CDR3 DNA is TGTGCCAGTAGTATGGGGGGGAGCCCCTTCTCTGGGGCCAACGTCCTGACTTTC.